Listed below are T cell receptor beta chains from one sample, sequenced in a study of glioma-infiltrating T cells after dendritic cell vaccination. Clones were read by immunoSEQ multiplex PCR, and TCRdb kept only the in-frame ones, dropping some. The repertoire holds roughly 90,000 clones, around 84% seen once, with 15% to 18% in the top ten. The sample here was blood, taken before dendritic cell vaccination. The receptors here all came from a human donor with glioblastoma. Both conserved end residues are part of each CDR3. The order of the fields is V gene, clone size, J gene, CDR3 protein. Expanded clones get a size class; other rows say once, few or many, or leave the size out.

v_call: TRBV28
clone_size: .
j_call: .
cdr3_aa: CASRQDRASSYEQYF

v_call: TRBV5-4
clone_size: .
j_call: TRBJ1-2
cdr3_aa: CASSYPYTINYGYTF

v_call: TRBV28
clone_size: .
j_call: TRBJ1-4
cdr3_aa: CASSLLGGVNEKLFF

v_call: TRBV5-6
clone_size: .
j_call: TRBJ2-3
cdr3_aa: CASSFRGGPSDTQYF

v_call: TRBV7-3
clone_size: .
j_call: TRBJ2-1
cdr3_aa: CASSLGLAGAGEQFF

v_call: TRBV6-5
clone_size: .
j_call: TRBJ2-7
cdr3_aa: CASSYSGGGYEQYF

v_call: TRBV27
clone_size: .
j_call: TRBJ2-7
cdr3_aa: CASRLQTHQGSYEQYF

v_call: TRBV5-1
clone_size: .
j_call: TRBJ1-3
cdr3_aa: CASSMTGGSDTIYF

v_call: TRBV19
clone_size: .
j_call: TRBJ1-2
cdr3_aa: CASSMGDRVGGYTF

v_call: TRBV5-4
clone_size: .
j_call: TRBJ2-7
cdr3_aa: CASSSPGQISYEQYF

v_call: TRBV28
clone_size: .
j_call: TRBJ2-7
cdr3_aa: CASSLYGSGSGEQYF

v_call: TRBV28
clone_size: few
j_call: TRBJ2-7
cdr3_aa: CASSPTSNYEQYF

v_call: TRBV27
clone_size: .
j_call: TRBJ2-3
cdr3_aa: CASSLATSNTDTQYF

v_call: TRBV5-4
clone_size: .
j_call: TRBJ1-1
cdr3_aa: CASIVGGTGRTEAFF

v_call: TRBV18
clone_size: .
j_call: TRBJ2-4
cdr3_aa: CASSPGVGGASENIQYF

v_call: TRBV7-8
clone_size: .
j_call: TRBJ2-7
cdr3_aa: CASSASSTVNFYEQYF

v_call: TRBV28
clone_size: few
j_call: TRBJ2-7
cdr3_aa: CASSLLAGGVIYEQYF

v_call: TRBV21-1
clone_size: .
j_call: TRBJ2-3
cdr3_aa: CATRPRDRGLGGSSTDTQYF

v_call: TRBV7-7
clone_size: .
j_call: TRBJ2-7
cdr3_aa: CASSAQQGPGGEQYF

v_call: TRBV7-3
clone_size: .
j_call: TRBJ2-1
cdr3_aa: CASSLAGGYNEQFF

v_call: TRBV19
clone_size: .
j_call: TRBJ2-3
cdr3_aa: CASSIEPTSGGADTQYF

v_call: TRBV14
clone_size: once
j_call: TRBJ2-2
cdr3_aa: CASSLRTGGIAGELFF

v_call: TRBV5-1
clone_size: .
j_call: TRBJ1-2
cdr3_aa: CASSLGQDYGYTF

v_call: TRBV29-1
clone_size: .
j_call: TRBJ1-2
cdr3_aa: CSVEAQWGVYGYTF

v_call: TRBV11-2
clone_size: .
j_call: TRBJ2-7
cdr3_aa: CASSLDRRGYEQYF

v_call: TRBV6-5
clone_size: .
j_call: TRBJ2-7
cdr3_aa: CASSYVSGAGTDEQYF

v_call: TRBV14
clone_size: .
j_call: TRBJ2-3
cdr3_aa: CASSPGGAGTDTQYF

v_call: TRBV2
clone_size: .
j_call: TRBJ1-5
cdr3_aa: CASSSPPGQGRNQPQHF

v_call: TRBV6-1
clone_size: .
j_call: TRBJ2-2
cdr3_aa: CASRDINTGELFF

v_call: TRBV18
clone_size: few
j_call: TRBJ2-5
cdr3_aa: CASSPYTGQETQYF

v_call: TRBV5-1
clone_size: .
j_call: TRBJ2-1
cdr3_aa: CASSLDTGAYNEQFF